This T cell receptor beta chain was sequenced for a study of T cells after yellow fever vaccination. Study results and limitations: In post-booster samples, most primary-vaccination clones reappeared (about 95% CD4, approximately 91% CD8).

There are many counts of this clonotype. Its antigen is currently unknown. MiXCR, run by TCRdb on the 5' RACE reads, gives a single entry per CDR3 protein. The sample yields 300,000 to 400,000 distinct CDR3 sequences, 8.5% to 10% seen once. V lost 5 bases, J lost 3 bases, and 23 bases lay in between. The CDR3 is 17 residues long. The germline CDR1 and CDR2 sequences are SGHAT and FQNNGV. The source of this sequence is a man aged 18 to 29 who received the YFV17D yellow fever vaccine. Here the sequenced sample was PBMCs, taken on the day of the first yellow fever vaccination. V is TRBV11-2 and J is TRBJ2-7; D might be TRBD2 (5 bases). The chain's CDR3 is CASSLGRSTGFDYEQYF. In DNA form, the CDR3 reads TGTGCCAGCAGCCTCGGAAGGTCTACGGGGTTTGACTACGAGCAGTACTTC.